What follows are 17 T cell receptor beta chains derived from one specimen sequenced in a study of cytomegalovirus exposure and HLA in healthy donors (dated by TCRdb to about 2017). Libraries came from the immunoSEQ multiplex PCR assay. A mixture of 60 forward primers for TCR Vbeta segments and 13 reverse primers for TCR Jbeta segments was used in the multiplex PCR. Imported from immuneACCESS, the table was reduced by TCRdb to in-frame sequences with V and J called. These copies leave out some clones; in studies compared against another copy, an unresolved V gene accounts for under half, and the cause of the remainder is not known. This sample is represented by 130,000 or so clones; around three quarters of them were singletons. 1.8% of the sample lies in the top ten. The sample was PBMCs. The receptors shown here come from a man between 40 and 49 years old in good health and CMV-seronegative.

This sequence joins TRBV6-5 and TRBJ2-7; 7 positions agree with TRBD1. Germline V gene lookup returns CDR1 MNHEY and CDR2 SVGAGI. CDR3 length: 14 residues. V gave up 4 bases and J gave up 1 base; unmatched junction bases: 4. CDR3 coding DNA: TGTGCCAGCAGTTTTACAGGGGAATCCTACGAGCAGTACTTC. It encodes CASSFTGESYEQYF.

By share of the sample, this clone is medium-sized. The chain has TRBV6-4 and TRBJ2-1, with TRBD2 matching 11 bases. Germline trimming cut 3 bases from V and 5 bases from J; bases unmatched to any gene: 3. Germline V CDR1 and CDR2: MRHNA, SNTAGT. The CDR3 has 15 residues. The CDR3 bases are TGTGCCAGCAGTGAGCGACTAGCGGGGAACAATGAGCAGTTCTTC. Translation: CASSERLAGNNEQFF.

V usage is TRBV5-1 and J usage is TRBJ1-4; possibly TRBD1 for D (5 bases). The CDR3 has 15 amino acids. From germline, CDR1 is SGHRS and CDR2 YFSETQ. V was pared by 4 bases and J by 4 bases, with 14 bases between. In DNA, the CDR3 is TGCGCCAGCAGCACCCGACAGAGCGTTAATGAAAAACTGTTTTTT. Translation gives CASSTRQSVNEKLFF.

In DNA, the CDR3 is TGTGCCAGCAGCTTAGCCGGGACAGGTGGCTACACCTTC. It translates to CASSLAGTGGYTF. V and J are TRBV11-2 and TRBJ1-2, with 8 bases fitting TRBD1. Unmatched junction bases numbered 2, after V lost 1 base and J lost 7 bases. This CDR3 comprises 13 residues. Germline V gives CDR1 SGHAT, CDR2 FQNNGV.

This clone was detected once. The chain combines TRBV11-3 with TRBJ2-7, with TRBD1 matching over 7 bases. V lost 5 bases and J lost 2; bases outside the gene matches: 6. CDR1 is SGHNT and CDR2 is YENEEA in the germline V gene. The CDR3 runs to 14 residues. CDR3 amino acids: CASSAGTVPYEQYF. In nucleotides, the CDR3 is TGTGCCAGCAGCGCCGGGACAGTACCCTACGAGCAGTACTTC.

This chain connects TRBV10-3 to TRBJ2-7; a weak D match, TRBD2 (7 bases). Deletions cut 11 bases from V and 2 bases from J, with 13 bases between. Germline lookup yields CDR1 ENHRY and CDR2 SYGVKD. The CDR3 extends over 12 amino acids. The CDR3 loop is CASGGGTYEQYF. For the CDR3, the DNA is TGTGCCTCGGGGGGCGGGACCTACGAGCAGTACTTC.

This clone showed up just a few times. This chain connects TRBV19 to TRBJ2-3; TRBD1 agrees at 9 bases. This CDR3 contains 17 residues. Trimming removed 4 bases from V and 5 bases from J; junction bases left unmatched: 13. CDR1 and CDR2 from the germline V gene are LNHDA and SQIVND (reference sequence). The CDR3 sequence: CASSNPQGTGFEDTQYF. CDR3 nucleotide sequence: TGTGCCAGTAGTAACCCTCAGGGGACAGGGTTTGAAGATACGCAGTATTTT.

The chain uses TRBV19 and TRBJ2-7, with D maybe TRBD1 (5 bases). CDR3 size: 14 residues. CDR1 is LNHDA and CDR2 is SQIVND in the germline V gene (reference sequence). V dropped 4 bases and J dropped 4 bases, with 14 bases sitting between them. The DNA of the CDR3 is TGTGCCAGTAGTACAGGGATCGGATCATACGAGCAGTACTTC. Translating gives CASSTGIGSYEQYF.

The rearrangement links TRBV29-1 to TRBJ2-3, with D possibly TRBD2 on 6 matching bases. V lost 3 bases and J 7 bases, leaving 17 bases between the germline ends. CDR3 length equals 14 residues. Per germline, CDR1 SQVTM and CDR2 ANQGSEA. CDR3 protein: CSVDYGLSLNTQYF. CDR3 in DNA: TGCAGCGTTGACTATGGACTAAGTCTAAATACGCAGTATTTT.

The rearrangement links TRBV4-1 to TRBJ2-1; 14 bases align to TRBD2. Germline V lookup: CDR1 MGHRA, CDR2 YSYEKL. The CDR3 has 20 amino acids. V was clipped by 4 bases and J by 0 bases; unmatched bases: 11. The DNA for the CDR3 is TGCGCCAGCAGCCCGGGACTAGCGGGAGAGGTAAAGGGCTCCTACAATGAGCAGTTCTTC. Encoded protein: CASSPGLAGEVKGSYNEQFF.

The chain joins TRBV28 to TRBJ2-1, with TRBD2 matching over 8 bases. Losses at the gene ends were 4 bases for V and 4 bases for J; bases not matched to a gene: 6. There are 15 residues in the CDR3. Germline V gives CDR1 MDHEN, CDR2 SYDVKM. Written as DNA, the CDR3 is TGTGCCAGCAGTTCCGCCGGGAGGGCTTACAATGAGCAGTTCTTC. This gives the protein CASSSAGRAYNEQFF.

The DNA for the CDR3 is TGTGCCAGCAGCTTAGGAGCGGGGGAGGCGGAGACCCAGTACTTC. Amino acids: CASSLGAGEAETQYF. The chain joins TRBV7-2 to TRBJ2-5; 8 bases fit TRBD2. Germline trimming cut 1 base from V and 5 bases from J; bases unmatched to any gene: 6. Germline CDR1 SGHTA, CDR2 FQGNSA. CDR3 length: 15 amino acids.

V is TRBV27 and J is TRBJ2-3; 7 bases map to TRBD1. V lost 5 bases to trimming and J lost 3 bases; unmatched junction nucleotides: 11. The CDR3 is made up of 16 amino acids. CDR1 and CDR2 (germline): MNHEY, SMNVEV (reference sequence). CDR3 residues: CASSHPRQGRTDTQYF. In DNA form, the CDR3 reads TGTGCCAGCAGTCACCCTCGACAGGGACGAACAGATACGCAGTATTTT.

V and J are TRBV28 and TRBJ1-1; TRBD1 might be the D (6 bases). V shed 6 bases and J shed 3 bases, with 14 bases lying between them. Germline CDR1 reads MDHEN; CDR2 reads SYDVKM. The CDR3 extends over 14 amino acids. The CDR3 DNA reads TGTGCCAGCAGCCATAGGGGGGGCTACACTGAAGCTTTCTTT. This translates into CASSHRGGYTEAFF.

The chain uses TRBV9 and TRBJ2-3; 9 bases agree with TRBD2. This CDR3 is built from 16 residues. The germline V gene encodes CDR1 SGDLS and CDR2 YYNGEE. J was trimmed by 2 bases and V by 3 bases; bases with no gene match: 7. The DNA of the CDR3 is TGTGCCAGCAGCGCAAACATAGCGGGGGTCACAGATACGCAGTATTTT. Its protein product is CASSANIAGVTDTQYF.

The V and J genes are TRBV10-1 and TRBJ2-1; 12 positions agree with TRBD2. The V gene's germline CDR1 is WNHNN and CDR2 SYGVQD (reference sequence). With V trimmed by 4 bases and J by 10 bases, 5 bases remained unmatched. This CDR3 spans 14 amino acids. CDR3 sequence reads: CASSGSSGGAEQFF. CDR3 bases: TGCGCCAGCAGTGGTTCTAGCGGGGGGGCGGAGCAGTTCTTC.

The chain carries TRBV27 and TRBJ1-2; D unclear. Germline CDR1 reads MNHEY; CDR2 reads SMNVEV (reference sequence). V was clipped by 7 bases and J by 0 bases, with 18 bases between them. The CDR3 covers 16 residues. CDR3 DNA: TGTGCCAGCACCATGGTGGCGGGGTTATCTAACTATGGCTACACCTTC. It yields the protein CASTMVAGLSNYGYTF.